This TCR beta chain came from a study of cytomegalovirus exposure and HLA in healthy donors. Findings of the study overall: Researchers reported that a few CMV-associated chains were confirmed in vitro as CMV antigen-specific.

The assay was immunoSEQ multiplex PCR, and TCRdb's table has in-frame clones only and misses some. The sample yields approximately 300,000 clones, just over 85% seen once. In this sample, this clone turned up once. The antigen is unknown. Per the germline V gene, CDR1 is MDHEN and CDR2 is SYDVKM. V lost 5 bases to trimming and J lost 3 bases; unmatched junction nucleotides: 8. The CDR3 is 16 amino acids. The clonotype was recovered from a woman in her late teens or twenties in good health and CMV-seronegative. Material: PBMCs. This chain joins TRBV28 and TRBJ2-1, with 9 bases fitting TRBD1. CDR3 sequence: CASSPRGQGSYNEQFF. In DNA, the CDR3 is TGTGCCAGCAGTCCCCGCGGACAGGGGAGCTACAATGAGCAGTTCTTC.